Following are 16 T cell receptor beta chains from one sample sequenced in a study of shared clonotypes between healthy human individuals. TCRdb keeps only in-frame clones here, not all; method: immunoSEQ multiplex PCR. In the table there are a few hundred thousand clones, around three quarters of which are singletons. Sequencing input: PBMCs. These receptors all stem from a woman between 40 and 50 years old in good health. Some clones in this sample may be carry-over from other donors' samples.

The CDR3 DNA is TGTGCTAGTGGTTTGGTAAGTACCTCTAGACAGGGCGACCATAGCAATCAGCCCCAGCATTTT. It yields the protein CASGLVSTSRQGDHSNQPQHF. The chain couples TRBV12-5 to TRBJ1-5; 7 bases agree with TRBD1. CDR1 is LGHNT and CDR2 is FRNRAP in the germline V gene. CDR3 length: 21 residues. Trimming cost V 0 bases and J 0 bases; bases outside gene matches: 17. Full variable domain (remainder filled in from reference TRBV12-5 and TRBJ1-5): DARVTQTPRHKVTEMGQEVTMRCQPILGHNTVFWYRQTMMQGLELLAYFRNRAPLDDSGMPKDRFSAEMPDATLATLKIQPSEPRDSAVYFCASGLVSTSRQGDHSNQPQHFGDGTRLSIL.

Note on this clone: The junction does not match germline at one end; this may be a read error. CDR3 sequence reads: CASSFLTSGSLGF. DNA of the CDR3: TGTGCCAGCAGTTTTCTCACTAGCGGGAGTCTCGGTTTC. This chain uses TRBV28 with TRBJ2-7; 11 nucleotides agree with TRBD2. Germline lookup yields CDR1 MDHEN and CDR2 SYDVKM. This CDR3 is 13 amino acids long.

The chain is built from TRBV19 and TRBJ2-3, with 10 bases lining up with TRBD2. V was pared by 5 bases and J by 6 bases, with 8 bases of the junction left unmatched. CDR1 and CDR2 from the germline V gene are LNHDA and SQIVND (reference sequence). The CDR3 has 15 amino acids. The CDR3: CASSASGRVADTQYF. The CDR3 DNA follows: TGTGCCAGTAGTGCGAGCGGGAGGGTTGCCGATACGCAGTATTTT.

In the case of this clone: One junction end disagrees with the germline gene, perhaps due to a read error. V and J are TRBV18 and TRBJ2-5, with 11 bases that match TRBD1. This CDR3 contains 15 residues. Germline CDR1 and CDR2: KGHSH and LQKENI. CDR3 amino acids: CASSPGTGGQETQYF. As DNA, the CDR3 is TGTGCTAGCTCACCCGGGACAGGGGGCCAAGAGACCCAGTACTTC. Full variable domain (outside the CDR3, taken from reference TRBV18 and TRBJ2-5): NAGVMQNPRHLVRRRGQEARLRCSPMKGHSHVYWYRQLPEEGLKFMVYLQKENIIDESGMPKERFSAEFPKEGPSILRIQQVVRGDSAAYFCASSPGTGGQETQYFGPGTRLLVL.

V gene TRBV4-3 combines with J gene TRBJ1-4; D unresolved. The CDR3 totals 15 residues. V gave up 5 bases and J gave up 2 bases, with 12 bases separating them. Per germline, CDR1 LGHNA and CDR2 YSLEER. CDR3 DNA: TGCGCCAGCAGCGTGGCCGTTCCGACTAATGAAAAACTGTTTTTT. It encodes CASSVAVPTNEKLFF.

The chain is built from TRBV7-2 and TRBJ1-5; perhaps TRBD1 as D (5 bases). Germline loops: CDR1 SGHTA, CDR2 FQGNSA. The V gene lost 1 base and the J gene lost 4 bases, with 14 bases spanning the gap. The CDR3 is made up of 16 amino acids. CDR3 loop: CASSLVGGGSNQPQHF. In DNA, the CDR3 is TGTGCCAGCAGCTTAGTCGGCGGGGGTAGTAATCAGCCCCAGCATTTT. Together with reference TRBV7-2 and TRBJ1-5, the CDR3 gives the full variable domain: GAGVSQSPSNKVTEKGKDVELRCDPISGHTALYWYRQSLGQGLEFLIYFQGNSAPDKSGLPSDRFSAERTGGSVSTLTIQRTQQEDSAVYLCASSLVGGGSNQPQHFGDGTRLSIL.

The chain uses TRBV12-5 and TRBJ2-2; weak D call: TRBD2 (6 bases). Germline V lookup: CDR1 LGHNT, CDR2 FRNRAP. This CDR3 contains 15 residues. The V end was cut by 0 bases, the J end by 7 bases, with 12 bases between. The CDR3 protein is CASGLVLGTGGELFF. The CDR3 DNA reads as TGTGCTAGTGGTTTGGTTTTAGGGACTGGCGGGGAGCTGTTTTTT.

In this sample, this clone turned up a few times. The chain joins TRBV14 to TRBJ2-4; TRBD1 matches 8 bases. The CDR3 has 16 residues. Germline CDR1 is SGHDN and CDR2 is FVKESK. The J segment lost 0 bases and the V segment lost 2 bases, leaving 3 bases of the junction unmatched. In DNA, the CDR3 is TGTGCCAGCAGCCAAACAGGGGGTATAGCCAAAAACATTCAGTACTTC. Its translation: CASSQTGGIAKNIQYF.

CDR3 nucleotides: TGTGCCAGCAGCTTAGGTGGGGTGGACAATGAGCAGTTCTTC. Its translation is CASSLGGVDNEQFF. The V and J genes are TRBV11-3 and TRBJ2-1; D remains ambiguous. Trimming shortened V by 1 base and J by 5 bases, and 9 bases separated the two germline ends. The length of the CDR3 is 14 residues. Germline CDR1 and CDR2: SGHNT and YENEEA. Looking up the rest from reference TRBV11-3 and TRBJ2-1 gives the full variable domain: EAGVVQSPRYKIIEKKQPVAFWCNPISGHNTLYWYLQNLGQGPELLIRYENEEAVDDSQLPKDRFSAERLKGVDSTLKIQPAELGDSAVYLCASSLGGVDNEQFFGPGTRLTVL.

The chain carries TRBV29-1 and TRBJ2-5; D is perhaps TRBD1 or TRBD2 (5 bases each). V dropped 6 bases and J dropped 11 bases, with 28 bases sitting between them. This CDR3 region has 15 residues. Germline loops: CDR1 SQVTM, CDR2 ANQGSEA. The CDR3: CSVASGFLGLREQYF. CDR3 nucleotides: TGCAGCGTAGCCTCAGGGTTTCTCGGGCTTAGGGAGCAGTACTTC.

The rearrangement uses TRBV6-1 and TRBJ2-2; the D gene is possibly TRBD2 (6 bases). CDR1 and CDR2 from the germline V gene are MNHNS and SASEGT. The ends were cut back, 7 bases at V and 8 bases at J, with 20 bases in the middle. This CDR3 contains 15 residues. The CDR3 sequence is CASTRKMEGAGELFF. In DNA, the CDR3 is TGTGCCAGCACCCGAAAGATGGAGGGTGCAGGGGAGCTGTTTTTT.

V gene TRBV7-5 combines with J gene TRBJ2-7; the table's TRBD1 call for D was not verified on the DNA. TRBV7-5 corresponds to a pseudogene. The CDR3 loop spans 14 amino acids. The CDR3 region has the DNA TGTGCCAGAAGAAACACAGACGTACCCTACGAGCAGTACTTC. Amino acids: CARRNTDVPYEQYF.

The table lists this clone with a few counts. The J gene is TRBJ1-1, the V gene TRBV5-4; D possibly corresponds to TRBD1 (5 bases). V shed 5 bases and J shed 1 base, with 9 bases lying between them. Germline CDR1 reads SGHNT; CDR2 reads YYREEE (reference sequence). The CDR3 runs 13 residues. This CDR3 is CASRVRGNTEAFF. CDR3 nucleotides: TGTGCCAGCAGGGTTAGGGGGAACACTGAAGCTTTCTTT.

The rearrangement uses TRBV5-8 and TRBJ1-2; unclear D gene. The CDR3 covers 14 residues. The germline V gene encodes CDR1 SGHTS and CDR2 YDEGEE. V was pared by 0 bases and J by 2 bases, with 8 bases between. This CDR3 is CASSLVVKNYGYTF. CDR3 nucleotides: TGTGCCAGCAGCTTGGTGGTCAAAAACTATGGCTACACCTTC.

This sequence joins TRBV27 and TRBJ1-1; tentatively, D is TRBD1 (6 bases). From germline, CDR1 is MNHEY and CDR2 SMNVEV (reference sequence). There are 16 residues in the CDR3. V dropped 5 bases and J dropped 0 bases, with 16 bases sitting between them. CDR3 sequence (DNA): TGTGCCAGCAGTCCTTTACAGGGTGGGATGAACACTGAAGCTTTCTTT. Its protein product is CASSPLQGGMNTEAFF.

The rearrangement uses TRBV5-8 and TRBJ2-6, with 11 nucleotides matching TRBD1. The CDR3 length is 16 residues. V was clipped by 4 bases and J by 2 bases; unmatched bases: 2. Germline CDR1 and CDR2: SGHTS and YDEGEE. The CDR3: CASSTDRGPGANVLTF. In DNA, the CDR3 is TGTGCCAGCAGCACGGACAGGGGGCCTGGGGCCAACGTCCTGACTTTC.